This entry features one TCR beta chain sequence. Its matching antigen is unknown. The CDR3 is 16 amino acids. V lost 1 base to trimming and J lost 0 bases, with 13 bases between them. Germline lookup yields CDR1 DFQATT and CDR2 SNEGSKA (reference sequence). The data originate from a study of CD8 T cells in Susac syndrome. Random hexamers were used to reverse transcribe the RNA input (about 0.45 to 1 ug). With immunoSEQ multiplex PCR, TCR beta CDR3 was amplified across 54 Vbeta and 13 Jbeta. MiXCR, applied by TCRdb to the immunoSEQ multiplex PCR reads, yields one record per CDR3 protein. This sample has some 170,000 distinct CDR3 sequences, with roughly 94% found just once. The authors carried out high-throughput sequencing of TCR beta. They applied it to CD8+ and CD4+ T cells obtained from blood. The TEMRA cells underwent FACS enrichment, while the CD8+ and CD4+ T cells underwent negative isolation.

Study-wide points: Regarding the TCR sequencing and HLA analysis, the study admitted that a relatively small number of individuals were involved.

The chain combines TRBV20-1 with TRBJ2-4; D unclear. The sequence was obtained from a human donor with multiple sclerosis. The specimen sequenced was CD4+ T cells from PBMCs. CDR3 protein: CSARVGRELAKNIQYF. Written as DNA, the CDR3 is TGCAGTGCTAGAGTCGGCAGAGAGCTAGCCAAAAACATTCAGTACTTC.